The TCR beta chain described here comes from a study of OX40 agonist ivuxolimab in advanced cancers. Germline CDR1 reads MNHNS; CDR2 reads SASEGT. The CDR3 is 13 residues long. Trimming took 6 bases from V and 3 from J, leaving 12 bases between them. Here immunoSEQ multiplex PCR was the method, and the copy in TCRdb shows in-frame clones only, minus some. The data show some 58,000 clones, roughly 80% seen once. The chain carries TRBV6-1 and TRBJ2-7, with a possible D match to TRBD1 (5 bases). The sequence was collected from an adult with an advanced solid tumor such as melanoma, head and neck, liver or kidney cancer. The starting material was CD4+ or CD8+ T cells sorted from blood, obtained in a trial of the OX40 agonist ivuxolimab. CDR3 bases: TGTGCCAGCAGACGACGACAGTACTACGAGCAGTACGTC. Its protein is CASRRRQYYEQYV.